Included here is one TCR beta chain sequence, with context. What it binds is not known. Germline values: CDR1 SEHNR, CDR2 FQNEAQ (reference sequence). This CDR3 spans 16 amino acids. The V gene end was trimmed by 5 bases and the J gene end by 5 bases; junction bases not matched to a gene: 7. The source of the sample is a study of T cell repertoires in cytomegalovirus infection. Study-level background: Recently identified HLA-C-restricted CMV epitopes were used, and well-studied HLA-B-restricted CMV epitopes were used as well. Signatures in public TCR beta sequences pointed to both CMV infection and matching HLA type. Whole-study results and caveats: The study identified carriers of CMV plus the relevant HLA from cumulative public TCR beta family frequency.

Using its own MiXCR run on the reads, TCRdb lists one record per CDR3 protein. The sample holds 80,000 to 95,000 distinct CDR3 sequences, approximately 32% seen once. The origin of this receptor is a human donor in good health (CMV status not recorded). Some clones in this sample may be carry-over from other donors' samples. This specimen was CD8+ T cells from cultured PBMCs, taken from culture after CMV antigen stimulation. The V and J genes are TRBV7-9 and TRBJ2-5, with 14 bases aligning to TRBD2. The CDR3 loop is CASSATSGGARETQYF. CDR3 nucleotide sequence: TGTGCCAGCAGCGCGACTAGCGGGGGGGCCCGTGAGACCCAGTACTTC.